These T cell receptor beta chains were read from a single sample in a study of blood T cell repertoires in COVID-19. The data were produced by immunoSEQ multiplex PCR, yet TCRdb's version contains in-frame clones alone and is incomplete. The repertoire holds about 340,000 clones, with roughly 90% as singletons. The sequenced material came from PBMCs or T cells enriched from blood (not recorded which). These receptors all stem from a woman in her 30s who had recovered from COVID-19. CDR3s include the opening cysteine and the closing phenylalanine or tryptophan. The D gene is left open where the match is weak. The size of a clone is reported for some rows only, either as once, few or many, or as a class for expanded clones.

CASSPTSGRYEQYF,TGTGCCAGCAGCCCCACTAGCGGGAGATACGAGCAGTACTTC,NA,14,TRBJ2-7,TRBD2,TRBV7-2
CASSPGGSAQHF,TGTGCCAGCAGCCCCGGGGGTTCGGCCCAGCATTTT,NA,12,TRBJ1-5,NA,TRBV12-3/TRBV12-4
CASSLQGLGNTEAFF,TGTGCCAGCAGTTTACAGGGCCTCGGGAACACTGAAGCTTTCTTT,few,15,TRBJ1-1,NA,TRBV27
CASSVVPSGRDTQYF,TGTGCCAGCAGCGTAGTCCCTAGCGGGAGAGATACGCAGTATTTT,NA,15,TRBJ2-3,TRBD2,TRBV9
CASTRPGLAGGTGELFF,TGTGCCAGCACCCGACCAGGACTAGCGGGAGGGACCGGGGAGCTGTTTTTT,NA,17,TRBJ2-2,TRBD2,TRBV27
CASSLTDPGASGTTDTQYF,TGTGCCAGCAGCTTAACCGATCCCGGGGCTAGCGGGACCACAGATACGCAGTATTTT,NA,19,TRBJ2-3,TRBD2,TRBV11-2
CASSYLAGEGNEQFF,TGTGCCAGCAGTTATCTAGCGGGAGAAGGAAATGAGCAGTTCTTC,once,15,TRBJ2-1,TRBD2,TRBV27
CASSSLAGGPYEQYF,TGTGCCAGCAGTTCTCTAGCGGGGGGCCCCTACGAGCAGTACTTC,NA,15,TRBJ2-7,TRBD2,TRBV6-5
CASSFEWDRGWSEAFF,TGTGCCAGCAGCTTCGAGTGGGACAGGGGATGGTCTGAAGCTTTCTTT,NA,16,TRBJ1-1,TRBD1,TRBV5-5
CAYGQGGNNSPLHF,TGTGCCTACGGACAGGGAGGGAATAATTCACCCCTCCACTTT,NA,14,TRBJ1-6,TRBD1,TRBV30
CASSYSPWGQKYTEAFF,TGTGCCAGCAGTTACTCGCCCTGGGGACAGAAGTACACTGAAGCTTTCTTT,NA,17,TRBJ1-1,TRBD1,TRBV6-2/TRBV6-3
CATQGADYGYTF,TGTGCCACCCAGGGGGCAGACTATGGCTACACCTTC,NA,12,TRBJ1-2,TRBD1,TRBV10-3
CASSLATGLGGYTF,TGTGCCAGCAGCTTAGCGACAGGGCTCGGTGGCTACACCTTC,once,14,TRBJ1-2,TRBD1,TRBV7-2
CAWASGGRTYNSPLHF,TGTGCCTGGGCCTCCGGGGGGAGAACTTATAATTCACCCCTCCACTTT,few,16,TRBJ1-6,NA,TRBV30
CASSPTGSGQPQHF,TGCGCCAGCAGCCCGACGGGTTCGGGGCAGCCCCAGCATTTT,once,14,TRBJ1-5,NA,TRBV5-1
CASSSLGSYEQYF,TGTGCCAGCAGTTCTCTAGGGAGCTACGAGCAGTACTTC,once,13,TRBJ2-7,NA,TRBV27
CSVGLAGEYTGELFF,TGCAGCGTTGGACTAGCGGGAGAGTACACCGGGGAGCTGTTTTTT,once,15,TRBJ2-2,TRBD2,TRBV29-1
CASSVYGATNEKLFF,TGTGCCAGCAGTGTATACGGTGCAACTAATGAAAAACTGTTTTTT,NA,15,TRBJ1-4,NA,TRBV28
CASRAPGQLNTKAFF,TGCGCCAGCAGGGCCCCGGGACAGCTTAACACTAAAGCTTTCTTT,NA,15,TRBJ1-1,TRBD1,TRBV10-2
CASSLGGQGTFYGYTF,TGTGCCAGCAGCTTAGGCGGACAGGGCACTTTCTATGGCTACACCTTC,NA,16,TRBJ1-2,TRBD1,TRBV11-2
CASSFWGQGNGYTF,TGTGCCAGCAGTTTTTGGGGACAGGGGAATGGCTACACCTTC,NA,14,TRBJ1-2,TRBD1,TRBV28
CASSLEAGVTGELFF,TGTGCCAGCAGCTTAGAGGCAGGGGTCACCGGGGAGCTGTTTTTT,NA,15,TRBJ2-2,NA,TRBV7-6
CASNELASGSRETQYF,TGTGCCAGCAATGAGTTGGCTAGCGGGAGTAGGGAGACCCAGTACTTC,NA,16,TRBJ2-5,TRBD2,TRBV6-1
CASSSVLIQGVKNIQYF,TGCGCCAGCAGCTCAGTCCTCATACAGGGGGTGAAAAACATTCAGTACTTC,NA,17,TRBJ2-4,TRBD1,TRBV5-1
CASSQGGQGQAKNIQYF,TGTGCCAGCAGCCAAGGAGGACAGGGTCAAGCCAAAAACATTCAGTACTTC,NA,17,TRBJ2-4,TRBD1,TRBV3-1/TRBV3-2
CASSLAGAYPSGEQYF,TGTGCCAGCAGCTTAGCTGGCGCGTATCCCTCGGGCGAGCAGTACTTC,NA,16,TRBJ2-7,NA,TRBV7-2
CASSQTGASTDTQYF,TGTGCCAGCAGCCAGACAGGGGCGAGCACAGATACGCAGTATTTT,NA,15,TRBJ2-3,TRBD1,TRBV14
CASSSNFLRLTEAFF,TGTGCCAGCAGCTCAAATTTTCTTCGGTTGACTGAAGCTTTCTTT,once,15,TRBJ1-1,NA,TRBV5-5
CASSQRFRSDSYNEQFF,TGCGCCAGCAGTCAACGATTTCGCAGCGACTCCTACAATGAGCAGTTCTTC,NA,17,TRBJ2-1,NA,TRBV23-1
CASSWAGGDTQYF,TGTGCCAGCAGCTGGGCGGGGGGAGATACGCAGTATTTT,NA,13,TRBJ2-3,TRBD2,TRBV28
CASSLSAGSTGELFF,TGTGCCAGCAGCTTATCTGCGGGAAGCACCGGGGAGCTGTTTTTT,once,15,TRBJ2-2,NA,TRBV7-2
CAWSVTRAYNSPLHF,TGTGCCTGGAGTGTAACTAGGGCTTATAATTCACCCCTCCACTTT,NA,15,TRBJ1-6,NA,TRBV30
CASSWGPGDAEAFF,TGTGCCAGCAGCTGGGGACCGGGGGACGCTGAAGCTTTCTTT,NA,14,TRBJ1-1,NA,TRBV7-9
CASSQGGAGNTIYF,TGTGCCAGCAGCCAAGGGGGGGCTGGAAACACCATATATTTT,NA,14,TRBJ1-3,NA,TRBV3-1/TRBV3-2
CASSPEFGGFEAFF,TGTGCCAGCAGCCCGGAATTCGGCGGATTTGAAGCTTTCTTT,NA,14,TRBJ1-1,NA,TRBV4-2
CASSLASQGASVGYTF,TGTGCCAGCAGCTTGGCGTCGCAGGGGGCGTCGGTTGGCTACACCTTC,once,16,TRBJ1-2,TRBD1,TRBV5-4
CASSLLGGAYEQYF,TGTGCCAGCAGCTTATTAGGGGGGGCCTACGAGCAGTACTTC,NA,14,TRBJ2-7,NA,TRBV5-5
CASSPGMGKNIQYF,TGCGCCAGCAGCCCGGGGATGGGCAAAAACATTCAGTACTTC,NA,14,TRBJ2-4,NA,TRBV5-1
CAWSRGTGVTGELFF,TGTGCCTGGAGTAGAGGGACAGGGGTTACCGGGGAGCTGTTTTTT,NA,15,TRBJ2-2,TRBD1,TRBV30
CASREFVGTEAFF,TGTGCCAGCCGGGAATTTGTTGGCACTGAAGCTTTCTTT,NA,13,TRBJ1-1,NA,TRBV6-5
CASSTGSSGNTIYF,TGTGCCAGCTCAACAGGTAGCTCTGGAAACACCATATATTTT,NA,14,TRBJ1-3,NA,TRBV18
CASSARTDAYGYTF,TGTGCCAGCAGCGCCCGGACAGATGCATATGGCTACACCTTC,NA,14,TRBJ1-2,NA,TRBV9
CASSERGTGNTIYF,TGTGCCAGCAGCGAGAGGGGGACGGGAAACACCATATATTTT,NA,14,TRBJ1-3,NA,TRBV9
CASSFLGGVAVQYF,TGTGCCAGCAGTTTTCTGGGAGGTGTGGCGGTGCAGTACTTC,NA,14,TRBJ2-7,NA,TRBV28
CATGTGGSPLHF,TGTGCCACCGGGACAGGGGGCTCACCCCTCCACTTT,NA,12,TRBJ1-6,TRBD1,TRBV10-3
CASSPPGLAASTDTQYF,TGTGCCAGCTCACCGCCGGGACTAGCGGCTAGCACAGATACGCAGTATTTT,NA,17,TRBJ2-3,TRBD2,TRBV18
CASSPADLRAYTF,TGTGCCAGCTCACCGGCAGATCTTCGTGCCTACACCTTC,NA,13,TRBJ1-2,NA,TRBV18
CASSLAPSGNTDTQYF,TGCGCCAGCAGCTTGGCCCCTAGCGGGAACACAGATACGCAGTATTTT,NA,16,TRBJ2-3,TRBD2,TRBV5-1
CASSPSRGNTEAFF,TGTGCCAGCAGCCCATCCAGGGGGAACACTGAAGCTTTCTTT,NA,14,TRBJ1-1,NA,TRBV7-2
CATSRVAGTYNEQFF,TGTGCCACCAGCAGAGTTGCGGGGACTTACAATGAGCAGTTCTTC,NA,15,TRBJ2-1,NA,TRBV15
CAISPTGTLSPLHF,TGTGCCATCAGTCCGACAGGGACCCTCTCACCCCTCCACTTT,NA,14,TRBJ1-6,TRBD1,TRBV10-3
CASSPPGEKLFF,TGCGCCAGCAGCCCGCCGGGGGAAAAACTGTTTTTT,NA,12,TRBJ1-4,NA,TRBV5-1
CASSPRGGANTEAFF,TGTGCCAGCTCACCACGGGGGGGCGCGAACACTGAAGCTTTCTTT,NA,15,TRBJ1-1,NA,TRBV18
CSVEYTGVREQFF,TGCAGCGTTGAATATACGGGAGTGCGTGAGCAGTTCTTC,NA,13,TRBJ2-1,NA,TRBV29-1
CASSEDSRTEAFF,TGTGCCAGCAGCGAGGACAGTCGAACTGAAGCTTTCTTT,NA,13,TRBJ1-1,NA,TRBV2
CASSLDPGGGETQYF,TGTGCCAGCAGCTTAGATCCCGGGGGTGGGGAGACCCAGTACTTC,NA,15,TRBJ2-5,NA,TRBV7-6